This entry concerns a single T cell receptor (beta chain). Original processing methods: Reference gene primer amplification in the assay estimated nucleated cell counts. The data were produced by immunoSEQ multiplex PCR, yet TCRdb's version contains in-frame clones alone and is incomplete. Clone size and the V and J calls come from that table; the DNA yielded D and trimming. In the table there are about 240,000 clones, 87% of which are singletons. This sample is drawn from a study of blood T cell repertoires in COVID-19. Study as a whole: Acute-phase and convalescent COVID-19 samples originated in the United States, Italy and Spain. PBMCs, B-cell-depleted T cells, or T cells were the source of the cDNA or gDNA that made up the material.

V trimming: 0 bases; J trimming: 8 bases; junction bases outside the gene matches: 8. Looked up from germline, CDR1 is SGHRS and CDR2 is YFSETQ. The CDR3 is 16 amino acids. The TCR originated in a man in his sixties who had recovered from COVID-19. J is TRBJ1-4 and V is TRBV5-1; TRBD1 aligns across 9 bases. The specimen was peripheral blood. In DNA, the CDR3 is TGCGCCAGCAGCTTGGCCCCGGGACAGGGTAGGGAAAAACTGTTTTTT. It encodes CASSLAPGQGREKLFF.